Listed here are 20 T cell receptor beta chains from one sample, sequenced in a study of early T cells in non-severe SARS-CoV-2 infection. From the 5' RACE reads, TCRdb called clonotypes with MiXCR, one entry per CDR3 protein. The repertoire consists of under 100,000 distinct CDR3 sequences, with 9.5% to 11% occurring once and the leading ten covering approximately 5.4%. The sample consisted of whole blood. These receptors were collected from an adult who was a healthcare worker with PCR-confirmed SARS-CoV-2 infection or an uninfected control (not recorded which).

This clonotype has more than one count but fewer than ten. This rearrangement joins TRBV6-1 to TRBJ1-1; D remains ambiguous. The V gene's germline CDR1 is MNHNS and CDR2 SASEGT. V was shortened by 2 bases and J by 3 bases, with 7 bases between the two germline ends. The CDR3 covers 13 residues. The CDR3 nucleotides are TGTGCCAGCAGTGAAAGAGGGTACACTGAAGCTTTCTTT. This encodes CASSERGYTEAFF.

Details on this clonotype: It may be a read error: a sequence one base away is much more abundant. The V and J genes are TRBV20-1 and TRBJ2-1, with a possible D match to TRBD2 (5 bases). The germline V gene encodes CDR1 DFQATT and CDR2 SNEGSKA (reference sequence). This CDR3 is 15 amino acids long. The CDR3 coding sequence is TGCAGTGCGAGGACTTTGGGGAGCTCCTACAATGTGCAGTTCTTC. As protein: CSARTLGSSYNVQFF.

This clonotype appeared a few times. The chain recombines TRBV6-2 or TRBV6-3 with TRBJ2-7, with D unclear. The length of the CDR3 is 16 residues. The V and J ends lost 2 bases and 0 bases respectively, with 14 bases between them. Germline-derived CDR1 and CDR2 are MNHEY and SVGEGT. CDR3 in amino acids: CASSYGKGKSSYEQYF. The CDR3 region has the DNA TGTGCCAGCAGTTACGGAAAGGGAAAGAGCTCCTACGAGCAGTACTTC.

This clonotype was observed many times. This rearrangement joins TRBV20-1 to TRBJ2-7; TRBD1 agrees at 8 bases. Germline V lookup: CDR1 DFQATT, CDR2 SNEGSKA (reference sequence). V shed 6 bases, J shed 3 bases, and the junction held 13 bases outside the gene matches. The CDR3 runs 15 residues. CDR3 region: CSALATGQGGYEQYF. The CDR3 region has the DNA TGCAGTGCCCTAGCCACAGGACAGGGCGGCTACGAGCAGTACTTC.

This clonotype was detected ten times or more. This chain connects TRBV13 to TRBJ2-7; D gene ambiguous. CDR1 and CDR2 (germline): PRHDT, FYEKMQ (reference sequence). CDR3 length: 14 amino acids. Trimming cost V 1 base and J 0 bases, with 7 bases left between them. The CDR3: CASSLERSSYEQYF. CDR3 bases: TGTGCCAGCAGCTTAGAACGGAGCTCCTACGAGCAGTACTTC.

This clonotype was counted only a few times. The genes are TRBV24-1 and TRBJ2-6; 8 nucleotides line up with TRBD1. The CDR3 runs 16 residues. V dropped 10 bases and J dropped 0; count of bases not matched to a gene: 7. The germline V gene has CDR1 KGHDR and CDR2 SFDVKD. The DNA of the CDR3 is TGTGCCACTGGGGACAGGAGGATCTCTGGGGCCAACGTCCTGACTTTC. Translation: CATGDRRISGANVLTF.

This clonotype came up a few times. The V call is TRBV20-1, the J call TRBJ1-5; D is ambiguous. The length of the CDR3 is 14 residues. Trimming took off 3 bases at V and 4 bases at J, with 13 bases between the two ends. Germline loops: CDR1 DFQATT, CDR2 SNEGSKA (reference sequence). The CDR3 protein is CSARPWASNQPQHF. The CDR3 DNA is TGCAGTGCTAGGCCGTGGGCCAGTAATCAGCCCCAGCATTTT.

Many counts were recorded for this clonotype. The chain recombines TRBV14 with TRBJ1-1, with D hard to call. The CDR3 is made up of 13 amino acids. Germline CDR1 reads SGHDN; CDR2 reads FVKESK. Trimming took off 5 bases at V and 5 bases at J, with 12 bases between the two ends. CDR3 in amino acids: CASSLTAGTEAFF. CDR3 bases: TGTGCCAGCAGCTTAACCGCGGGTACTGAAGCTTTCTTT.

This clonotype was counted ten times or more. The chain couples TRBV11-2 to TRBJ2-3, with 8 nucleotides matching TRBD2. Per germline, CDR1 SGHAT and CDR2 FQNNGV. Trimming at V came to 4 bases and at J to 4 bases, leaving 16 bases not matched to a gene. The CDR3 is made up of 18 amino acids. Here the CDR3 reads CASSSRPSRTSSADTQYF. DNA for the CDR3: TGTGCCAGCAGCTCACGACCTTCCCGGACTAGCTCAGCAGATACGCAGTATTTT.

This clonotype was counted between two and nine times. The V call is TRBV12-3 or TRBV12-4, the J call TRBJ2-3, with a possible D match to TRBD2 (5 bases). V gave up 1 base and J gave up 7 bases, with 9 bases separating them. The CDR3 length is 13 residues. CDR3 region: CASSLGESYTQYF. CDR3 coding DNA: TGTGCCAGCAGTTTAGGGGAGTCTTATACGCAGTATTTT.

This clonotype was detected a few times. The genes are TRBV4-1 and TRBJ1-2; 8 nucleotides agree with TRBD1. The CDR3 has 17 amino acids. Germline lookup yields CDR1 MGHRA and CDR2 YSYEKL. V gave up 1 base and J gave up 2 bases; unmatched junction bases: 9. In DNA, the CDR3 is TGCGCCAGCAGCCAAGTAGGAAGGCAGGGGGCGAACTATGGCTACACCTTC. This codes for CASSQVGRQGANYGYTF.

V and J are TRBV29-1 and TRBJ2-1; D is uncertain. The CDR3 spans 18 residues. Germline V gives CDR1 SQVTM, CDR2 ANQGSEA. Trimming cost V 0 bases and J 1 base, with 19 bases left between them. As DNA, the CDR3 is TGCAGCGTTGAAGACCAAAGCCAGACAAGCCCATCCTACAATGAGCAGTTCTTC. Amino acids: CSVEDQSQTSPSYNEQFF.

This clonotype was counted between two and nine times. This rearrangement joins TRBV29-1 to TRBJ2-7, with D possibly TRBD1 on 5 matching bases. V shed 5 bases and J shed 4 bases, with 12 bases lying between them. The CDR3 sequence is 12 residues long. Germline CDR1 and CDR2: SQVTM and ANQGSEA. CDR3 DNA sequence: TGCAGCGTTTTGCAGGGAAATTACGAGCAGTACTTC. This encodes CSVLQGNYEQYF.

This clonotype was seen only a few times. The gene calls are TRBV12-3 or TRBV12-4 and TRBJ1-1; unclear D gene. The ends were cut back, 8 bases at V and 3 bases at J, with 10 bases in the middle. This CDR3 spans 12 amino acids. The CDR3 coding sequence is TGTGCCAGCTCTGGGCAGTACACTGAAGCTTTCTTT. Translated: CASSGQYTEAFF.

CDR3 sequence: CASSLGAISNTDTQYF. In DNA, the CDR3 is TGCGCCAGCAGCTTGGGTGCTATCTCTAACACAGATACGCAGTATTTT. The chain recombines TRBV5-1 with TRBJ2-3; D is unclear. The germline V and J ends were trimmed by 0 bases and 2 bases, with 13 bases remaining between them. Germline V gene sequence: CDR1 SGHRS, CDR2 YFSETQ. The CDR3 is made up of 16 amino acids. Full variable domain (remainder filled in from reference TRBV5-1 and TRBJ2-3): KAGVTQTPRYLIKTRGQQVTLSCSPISGHRSVSWYQQTPGQGLQFLFEYFSETQRNKGNFPGRFSGRQFSNSRSEMNVSTLELGDSALYLCASSLGAISNTDTQYFGPGTRLTVL.

This chain uses TRBV24-1 with TRBJ2-1; 11 nucleotides line up with TRBD2. V shed 9 bases, J shed 7 bases, and the junction held 13 bases outside the gene matches. This CDR3 comprises 16 residues. Germline V CDR1 and CDR2: KGHDR, SFDVKD. CDR3 coding DNA: TGTGCCACCTCTCACGAGAGGACTAGCGGGCCGAATGAGCAGTTCTTC. It translates to CATSHERTSGPNEQFF.

This clonotype came up many times. As DNA, the CDR3 is TGTGCCAGCAGCTTAAGGACTAGCATTTCAGATACGCAGTATTTT. It yields the protein CASSLRTSISDTQYF. The chain employs TRBV7-3 and TRBJ2-3; TRBD2 matches at 8 bases. CDR1 is SGHTA, CDR2 FQGTGA, per germline. Trimming at V came to 1 base and at J to 4 bases, leaving 4 bases not matched to a gene. There are 15 residues in the CDR3.

In this sample, this clonotype turned up many times. The rearrangement joins TRBV12-3 or TRBV12-4 to TRBJ1-5; tentatively, D is TRBD1 (5 bases). V lost 5 bases and J 7 bases, leaving 12 bases between the germline ends. This CDR3 is built from 13 residues. Here the CDR3 DNA reads TGTGCCAGCAGTCCCGGTCGGGGGCAGCCCCAGCATTTT. Protein sequence: CASSPGRGQPQHF.

The table lists this clonotype with a few counts. The gene calls are TRBV21-1 and TRBJ2-1; the table's D call TRBD1 went unverified against the DNA. TRBV21-1 is a listed pseudogene. The CDR3 has 13 residues. The CDR3 is CASSKRADRGQFF. Here the CDR3 DNA reads TGTGCCAGCAGCAAACGGGCCGACAGGGGGCAGTTCTTC.

This chain joins TRBV20-1 and TRBJ2-1; D uncertain. V was pared by 0 bases and J by 0 bases, with 12 bases between. The CDR3 length is 16 residues. Per the germline V gene, CDR1 is DFQATT and CDR2 is SNEGSKA (reference sequence). The CDR3 region has the DNA TGCAGTGCTAGAGACCTACGCCAGAGCTCCTACAATGAGCAGTTCTTC. It yields the protein CSARDLRQSSYNEQFF.